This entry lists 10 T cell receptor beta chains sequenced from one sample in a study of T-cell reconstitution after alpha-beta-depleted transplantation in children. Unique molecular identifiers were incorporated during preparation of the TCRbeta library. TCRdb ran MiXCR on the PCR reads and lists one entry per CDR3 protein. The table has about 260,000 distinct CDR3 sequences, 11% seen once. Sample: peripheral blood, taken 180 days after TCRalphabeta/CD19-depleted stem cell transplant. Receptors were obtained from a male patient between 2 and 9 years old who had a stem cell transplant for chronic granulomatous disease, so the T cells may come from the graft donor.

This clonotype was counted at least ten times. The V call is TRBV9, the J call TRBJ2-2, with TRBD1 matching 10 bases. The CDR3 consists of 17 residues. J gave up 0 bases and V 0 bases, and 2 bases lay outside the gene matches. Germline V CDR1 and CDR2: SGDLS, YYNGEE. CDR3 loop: CASSVVGTGANTGELFF. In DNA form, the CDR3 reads TGTGCCAGCAGCGTAGTAGGGACAGGGGCGAACACCGGGGAGCTGTTTTTT.

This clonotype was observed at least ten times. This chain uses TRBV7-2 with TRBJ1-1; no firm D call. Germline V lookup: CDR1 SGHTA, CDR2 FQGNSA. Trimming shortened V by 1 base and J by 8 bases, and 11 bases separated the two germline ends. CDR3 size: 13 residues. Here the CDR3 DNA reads TGTGCCAGCAGCTTAGGGGGATCTTCCGAAGCTTTCTTT. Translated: CASSLGGSSEAFF.

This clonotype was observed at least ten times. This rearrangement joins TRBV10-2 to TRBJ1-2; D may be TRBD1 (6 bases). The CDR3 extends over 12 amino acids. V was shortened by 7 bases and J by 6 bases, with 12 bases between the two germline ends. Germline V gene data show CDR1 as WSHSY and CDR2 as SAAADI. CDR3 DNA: TGCGCCAGCACCGTAACAGGGAATGGCTACACCTTC. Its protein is CASTVTGNGYTF.

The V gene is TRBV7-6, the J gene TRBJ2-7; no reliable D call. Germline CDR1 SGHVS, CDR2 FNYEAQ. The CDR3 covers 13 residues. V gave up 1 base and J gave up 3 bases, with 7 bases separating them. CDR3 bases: TGTGCCAGCAGCTTAGAACAGATCTACGAGCAGTACTTC. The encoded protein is CASSLEQIYEQYF.

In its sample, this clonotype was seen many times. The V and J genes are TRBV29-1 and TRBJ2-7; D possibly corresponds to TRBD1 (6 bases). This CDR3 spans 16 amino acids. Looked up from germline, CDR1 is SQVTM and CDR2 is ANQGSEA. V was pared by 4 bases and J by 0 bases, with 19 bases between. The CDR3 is CSVVARGPYYSYEQYF. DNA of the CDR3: TGCAGCGTTGTAGCCAGGGGCCCCTACTACTCCTACGAGCAGTACTTC.

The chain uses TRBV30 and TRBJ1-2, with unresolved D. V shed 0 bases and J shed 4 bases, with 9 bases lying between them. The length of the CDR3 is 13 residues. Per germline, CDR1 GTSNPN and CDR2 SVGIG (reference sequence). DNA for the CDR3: TGTGCCTGGAGTGTAGGGCAGGTCTATGGCTACACCTTC. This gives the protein CAWSVGQVYGYTF.

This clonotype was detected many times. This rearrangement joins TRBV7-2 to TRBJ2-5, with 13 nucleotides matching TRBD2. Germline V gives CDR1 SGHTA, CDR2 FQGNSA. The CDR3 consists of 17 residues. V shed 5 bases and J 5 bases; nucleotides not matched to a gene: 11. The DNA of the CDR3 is TGTGCCAGCAGCCCCAGAGAGGGGACTAGCGGGAAGGAGACCCAGTACTTC. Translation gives CASSPREGTSGKETQYF. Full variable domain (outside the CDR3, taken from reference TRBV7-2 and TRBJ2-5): GAGVSQSPSNKVTEKGKDVELRCDPISGHTALYWYRQSLGQGLEFLIYFQGNSAPDKSGLPSDRFSAERTGGSVSTLTIQRTQQEDSAVYLCASSPREGTSGKETQYFGPGTRLLVL.

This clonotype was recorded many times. The DNA for the CDR3 is TGTGCCAGCAGGATGAAAGTGCAGAGCAATGAGCAGTTCTTC. Translated: CASRMKVQSNEQFF. The chain combines TRBV27 with TRBJ2-1; the D is unclear. Germline V CDR1 and CDR2: MNHEY, SMNVEV (reference sequence). There are 14 residues in the CDR3. V was cut by 6 bases and J by 6 bases, with 15 bases left in between.

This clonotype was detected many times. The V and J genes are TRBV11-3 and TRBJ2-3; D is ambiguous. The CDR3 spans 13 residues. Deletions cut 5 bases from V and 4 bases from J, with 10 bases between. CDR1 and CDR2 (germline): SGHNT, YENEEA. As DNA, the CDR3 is TGTGCCAGCAGCCCTCGTGATGCAGATACGCAGTATTTT. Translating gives CASSPRDADTQYF.

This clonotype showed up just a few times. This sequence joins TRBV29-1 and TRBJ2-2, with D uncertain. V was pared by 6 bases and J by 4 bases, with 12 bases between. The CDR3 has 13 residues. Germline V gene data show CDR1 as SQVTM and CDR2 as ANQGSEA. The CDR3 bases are TGCAGCGTCTCAAAAGGGCCCACCGGGGAGCTGTTTTTT. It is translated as CSVSKGPTGELFF.